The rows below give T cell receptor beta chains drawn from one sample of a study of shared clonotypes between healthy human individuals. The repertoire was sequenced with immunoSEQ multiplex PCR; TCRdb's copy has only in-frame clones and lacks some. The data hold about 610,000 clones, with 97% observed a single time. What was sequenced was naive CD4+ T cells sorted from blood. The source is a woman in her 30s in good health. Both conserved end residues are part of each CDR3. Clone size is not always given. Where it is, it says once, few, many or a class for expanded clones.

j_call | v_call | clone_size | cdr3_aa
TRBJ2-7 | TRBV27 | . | CASSFQREGGEQYF
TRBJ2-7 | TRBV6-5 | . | CASTEGYEQYF
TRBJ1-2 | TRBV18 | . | CASSPQNGLGGYTF
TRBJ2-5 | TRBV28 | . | CASGLDRDQETQYF
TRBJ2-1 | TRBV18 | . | CASSPRTGTLGNEQFF
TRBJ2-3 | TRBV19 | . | CASSISHPGEGTDTQYF
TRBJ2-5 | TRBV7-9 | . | CASSSEETQYF
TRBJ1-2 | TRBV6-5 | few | CASSGDRSYGYTF
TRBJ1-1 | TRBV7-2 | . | CASSFRETEAFF
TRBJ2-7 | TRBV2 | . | CASSERVRAGRGEQYF
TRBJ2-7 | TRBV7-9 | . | CASSLERLPDTDSYEQYF
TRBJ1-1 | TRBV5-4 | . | CASSLKGAETEAFF
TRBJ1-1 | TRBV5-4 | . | CASSLFQGELEVF
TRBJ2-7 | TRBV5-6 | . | CASSFQGRLWDEQYF
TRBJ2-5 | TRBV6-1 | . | CASRDRRGQETQYF
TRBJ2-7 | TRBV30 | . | CAWSVSGSSYEQYF
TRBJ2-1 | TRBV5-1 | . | CASSLEAGGPANEQFF
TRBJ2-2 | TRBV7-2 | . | CVSSPQPAGGELFF
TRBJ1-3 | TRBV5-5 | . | CASSLMGEGNTIYF
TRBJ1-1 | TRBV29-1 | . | CSVGQRLNTEAFF
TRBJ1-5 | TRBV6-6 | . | CASSFGSNQPQHF
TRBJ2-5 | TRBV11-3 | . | CASSLGPAEETQYF
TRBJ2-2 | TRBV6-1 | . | CASSTVNTGELFF
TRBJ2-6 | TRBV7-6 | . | CASGTQELAGANVLTF
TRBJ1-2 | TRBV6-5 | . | CASSWPGNQGYTF
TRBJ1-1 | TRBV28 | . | CASSPGLSRAFF
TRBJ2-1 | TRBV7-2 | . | CASSRGLAGGAEQFF
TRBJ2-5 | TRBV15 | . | CATSRDQGRQETQYF
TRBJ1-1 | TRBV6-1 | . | CASSGRQGSAGGTEAFF
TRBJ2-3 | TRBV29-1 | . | CSADESGTLTDTQYF
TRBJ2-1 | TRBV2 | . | CASSLDRGKQFF
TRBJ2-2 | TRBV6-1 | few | CASSGQADGELFF
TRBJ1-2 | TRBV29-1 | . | CSVPQTPTNYGYTF
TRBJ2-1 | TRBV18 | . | CASSPPVGPASYNEQFF
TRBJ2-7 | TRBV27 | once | CASSFPGPKLYEQYF
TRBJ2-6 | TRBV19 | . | CASSIDWAFSGANVLTF
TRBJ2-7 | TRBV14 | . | CASSPSNQYPTYEQYF
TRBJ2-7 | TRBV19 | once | CATRDRNYEQYF